The next 11 T cell receptor beta chains were all read from a single sample in a study of cytomegalovirus exposure and HLA in healthy donors. PCR involved 60 Vbeta and 13 Jbeta primers. The data were produced by immunoSEQ multiplex PCR, yet TCRdb's version contains in-frame clones alone and is incomplete. Among about 200,000 clones listed, roughly 80% were seen once. The specimen was PBMCs. These receptors originate from a woman between 18 and 29 years old in good health and CMV-seronegative.

The V and J genes are TRBV6-5 and TRBJ2-2, with D perhaps matching TRBD2 (6 bases). Germline assignment: CDR1 MNHEY and CDR2 SVGAGI. This CDR3 has 15 amino acids. Trimming removed 3 bases from V and 3 bases from J, with 11 bases in between. The CDR3 region is CASSYLGLYTGELFF. The CDR3 coding sequence is TGTGCCAGCAGTTATCTGGGACTGTACACCGGGGAGCTGTTTTTT.

The J gene is TRBJ2-1, the V gene TRBV13, with TRBD1 identical over 10 bases. V gave up 8 bases and J gave up 1 base; unmatched junction bases: 8. The CDR3 covers 16 residues. Per germline, CDR1 PRHDT and CDR2 FYEKMQ (reference sequence). The CDR3 reads CASSPSGQGSYNEQFF. The CDR3 DNA reads as TGTGCCAGCTCGCCCTCGGGACAGGGGTCCTACAATGAGCAGTTCTTC.

The J gene is TRBJ2-5, the V gene TRBV5-1; a possible D gene is TRBD1 (6 bases). This CDR3 has 17 amino acids. Trimming pared 4 bases from V and 2 bases from J, leaving 21 bases between. From germline, CDR1 is SGHRS and CDR2 YFSETQ. CDR3 amino acids: CASSRQGPPQPQETQYF. CDR3 sequence (DNA): TGCGCCAGCAGCAGGCAGGGGCCCCCTCAACCTCAAGAGACCCAGTACTTC.

The rearrangement links TRBV28 to TRBJ2-7; 9 positions match TRBD1. The germline V gene has CDR1 MDHEN and CDR2 SYDVKM. There are 14 residues in the CDR3. Trimming cost V 2 bases and J 2 bases; bases outside gene matches: 1. The CDR3 DNA follows: TGTGCCAGCAGTTTAGGGACAGGGCCCTACGAGCAGTACTTC. Its protein is CASSLGTGPYEQYF.

The V call is TRBV19, the J call TRBJ2-4; TRBD2 matches 11 bases. CDR1 LNHDA and CDR2 SQIVND come from the germline V gene (reference sequence). The CDR3 sequence is 16 residues long. The junction had 3 bases not matched to a gene; V was cut back by 3 bases and J by 2 bases. CDR3: CASSIVTSGTKNIQYF. For the CDR3, the DNA is TGTGCCAGTAGTATCGTGACTAGCGGGACCAAAAACATTCAGTACTTC. Full variable domain (outside the CDR3, taken from reference TRBV19 and TRBJ2-4): DGGITQSPKYLFRKEGQNVTLSCEQNLNHDAMYWYRQDPGQGLRLIYYSQIVNDFQKGDIAEGYSVSREKKESFPLTVTSAQKNPTAFYLCASSIVTSGTKNIQYFGAGTRLSVL.

This clone was seen more than once but under ten times. The V and J genes are TRBV6-6 and TRBJ1-3; no firm D call. Trimming took 5 bases from V and 0 from J, leaving 11 bases between them. The CDR3 contains 15 residues. The germline V gene has CDR1 MNHNY and CDR2 SVGAGI (reference sequence). CDR3 sequence (DNA): TGTGCCAGCAGTCCGGGTCCGTCCTCTGGAAACACCATATATTTT. This sequence encodes CASSPGPSSGNTIYF.

This clone was picked up a small number of times. This chain connects TRBV6-5 to TRBJ1-1; D call uncertain. The CDR3 totals 14 residues. Trimming pared 2 bases from V and 4 bases from J, leaving 11 bases between. Germline V gene sequence: CDR1 MNHEY, CDR2 SVGAGI. The CDR3 DNA reads TGTGCCAGCAGTTACGCGGGGTGGAGCACTGAAGCTTTCTTT. It encodes CASSYAGWSTEAFF.

The chain joins TRBV7-8 to TRBJ1-1, with 8 positions matching TRBD1. J lost 5 bases, V lost 3 bases, and 11 bases had no gene match. The germline V gene has CDR1 SGHVS and CDR2 FQNEAQ. The CDR3 loop spans 16 amino acids. CDR3 nucleotide sequence: TGTGCCAGCAGCTTTAGTCCAGGGGGCGGTGGGACTGAAGCTTTCTTT. This sequence encodes CASSFSPGGGGTEAFF. The full variable domain, completed using reference TRBV7-8 and TRBJ1-1, is GAGVSQSPRYKVAKRGQDVALRCDPISGHVSLFWYQQALGQGPEFLTYFQNEAQLDKSGLPSDRFFAERPEGSVSTLKIQRTQQEDSAVYLCASSFSPGGGGTEAFFGQGTRLTVV.

V gene TRBV6-5 combines with J gene TRBJ2-7, with TRBD1 matching over 7 bases. The germline V gene encodes CDR1 MNHEY and CDR2 SVGAGI. The CDR3 consists of 14 residues. Trimming cost V 3 bases and J 5 bases; bases outside gene matches: 7. The CDR3 region is CASSYDRARDEQYF. CDR3 coding DNA: TGTGCCAGCAGTTATGACAGGGCCCGTGACGAGCAGTACTTC.

The chain uses TRBV7-8 and TRBJ1-5; 10 bases are shared with TRBD1. The CDR3 runs to 15 residues. Germline V lookup: CDR1 SGHVS, CDR2 FQNEAQ. V trimming: 4 bases; J trimming: 3 bases; junction bases outside the gene matches: 3. CDR3: CASSSGTGVNQPQHF. Written as DNA, the CDR3 is TGTGCCAGCAGCTCCGGGACAGGGGTCAATCAGCCCCAGCATTTT.

V gene TRBV6-5 combines with J gene TRBJ1-2; D not certain. V gave up 5 bases and J gave up 4 bases, with 8 bases separating them. In germline, CDR1 is MNHEY, CDR2 SVGAGI. There are 12 residues in the CDR3. CDR3: CASSEYSYGYTF. In DNA form, the CDR3 reads TGTGCCAGCAGTGAATACTCCTATGGCTACACCTTC.